The rows below give T cell receptor beta chains drawn from one sample of a study of T cells in localized non-small cell lung cancer. Assay: immunoSEQ multiplex PCR; the TCRdb copy retains only in-frame clones and omits some. The table lists 40,000 to 60,000 clones, around 84% of them singletons. Sequenced here: PBMCs, sampled before any cancer treatment. These receptors came from a female donor with stage II lung adenocarcinoma. CDR3s include the opening cysteine and the closing phenylalanine or tryptophan. A D gene is named only where the DNA matches it firmly. Size tells how often a clone was seen (once, few, many) or the class of an expanded clone, and some rows leave it out.

.	TRBJ1-2	TRBD1	TRBV2	CASSDKRGRGYGYTF	TGTGCCAGCAGTGATAAAAGGGGGCGAGGCTATGGCTACACCTTC
once	TRBJ1-1	.	TRBV5-5	CASSLSPNTEAFF	TGTGCCAGCAGCTTGAGTCCGAACACTGAAGCTTTCTTT
once	TRBJ2-1	TRBD2	TRBV14	CASSPGLAAYNEQFF	TGTGCCAGCAGTCCGGGACTAGCAGCCTACAATGAGCAGTTCTTC
once	TRBJ1-5	TRBD1	TRBV2	CASRRDRAGGSQHF	TGTGCCAGCAGACGAGACAGGGCGGGGGGGTCCCAGCATTTT
.	TRBJ2-1	.	TRBV30	CAWSDGLRSYNEQFF	TGTGCCTGGAGTGATGGGCTTCGCTCCTACAATGAGCAGTTCTTC
.	TRBJ1-1	.	TRBV6-4	CAYSRGVPTEAFF	TGTGCTTACTCCCGTGGGGTCCCAACTGAAGCTTTCTTT
once	TRBJ1-1	.	TRBV6-5	CASSYSAGLMNTEAFF	TGTGCCAGCAGTTACTCGGCAGGCCTTATGAACACTGAAGCTTTCTTT
.	TRBJ1-4	.	TRBV27	CASSSNEKLFF	TGTGCCAGCAGTTCTAATGAAAAACTGTTTTTT
.	TRBJ2-5	TRBD1	TRBV29-1	CSVEEAGRGRETQYF	TGCAGCGTTGAAGAGGCAGGCAGGGGGCGGGAGACCCAGTACTTC
few	TRBJ1-2	.	TRBV29-1	CSVADLQDNYGYTF	TGCAGCGTCGCAGATTTACAGGATAACTATGGCTACACCTTC
.	TRBJ1-5	TRBD1	TRBV5-7	CASRLKIPTGQGNQPQHF	TGTGCCAGCAGATTGAAGATACCTACGGGACAGGGGAATCAGCCCCAGCATTTT
.	TRBJ2-1	TRBD2	TRBV11-2	CASSSSPAGVEQFF	TGTGCCAGCAGCTCCAGTCCAGCGGGGGTAGAGCAGTTCTTC
once	TRBJ1-2	TRBD1	TRBV9	CASSTGQGDYGYTF	TGTGCCAGCAGCACCGGACAGGGGGACTATGGCTACACCTTC
.	TRBJ1-4	.	TRBV4-2	CASSQEEAQNEKLFF	TGTGCCAGCAGCCAAGAAGAAGCCCAAAATGAAAAACTGTTTTTT
.	TRBJ2-1	.	TRBV12-5	CASGLRDTAFF	TGTGCTAGTGGTTTGAGGGACACAGCGTTCTTC
.	TRBJ1-4	.	TRBV12-2	CASRLTGQFNEKLFF	TGTGCAAGTCGCTTAACGGGACAGTTTAATGAAAAACTGTTTTTT
.	TRBJ1-3	.	TRBV4-2	CASSPGTGNTIYF	TGTGCCAGCAGCCCGGGGACAGGAAACACCATATATTTT
once	TRBJ1-2	.	TRBV10-3	CAIRDFREREHYGYTF	TGTGCCATCAGGGATTTCCGGGAACGGGAACACTATGGCTACACCTTC
many	TRBJ1-2	TRBD1	TRBV7-8	CASSPRTGPSYGYTF	TGTGCCAGCAGCCCCCGGACAGGGCCTAGCTATGGCTACACCTTC
.	TRBJ1-6	.	TRBV6-1	CASSFQGNSPLHF	TGTGCCAGCAGTTTCCAGGGAAATTCACCCCTCCACTTT
.	TRBJ2-5	.	TRBV4-1	CASSLTEGSETQYF	TGCGCCAGCAGCCTCACGGAGGGTTCCGAGACCCAGTACTTC
.	TRBJ2-2	.	TRBV4-1	CASSYQDSGELFF	TGCGCCAGCAGCTATCAGGATTCCGGGGAGCTGTTTTTT
.	TRBJ2-5	TRBD1	TRBV11-2	CASSLPGQVQETQYF	TGTGCCAGCAGCCTGCCGGGACAGGTCCAAGAGACCCAGTACTTC
once	TRBJ1-1	.	TRBV27	CASRLSYANTEAFF	TGTGCCAGCAGACTGTCCTATGCCAACACTGAAGCTTTCTTT
.	TRBJ2-5	.	TRBV4-1	CASSQKDQETQYF	TGCGCCAGCAGCCAAAAAGACCAAGAGACCCAGTACTTC
.	TRBJ1-1	.	TRBV5-1	CASSLNPSTNTEAFF	TGCGCCAGCAGCTTGAACCCGTCCACGAACACTGAAGCTTTCTTT
few	TRBJ1-2	TRBD1	TRBV4-2	CASSPAGGENYGYTF	TGTGCCAGCAGCCCCGCAGGGGGAGAAAACTATGGCTACACCTTC
few	TRBJ2-7	TRBD2	TRBV15	CATSPGGRSYEQYF	TGTGCCACCAGCCCGGGAGGTCGCTCCTACGAGCAGTACTTC
.	TRBJ1-1	TRBD1	TRBV5-4	CASSLGTGYDTEAFF	TGTGCCAGCAGCTTGGGGACAGGGTATGACACTGAAGCTTTCTTT
.	TRBJ2-3	TRBD1	TRBV6-5	CASSLGQGGDTQYF	TGTGCCAGCAGTTTGGGACAGGGCGGGGATACGCAGTATTTT
.	TRBJ1-3	.	TRBV5-1	CASSPTGFAGNTIYF	TGCGCCAGCAGCCCCACAGGGTTCGCTGGAAACACCATATATTTT
.	TRBJ2-2	TRBD1	TRBV11-3	CASSLVGYGRGLNTGELFF	TGTGCCAGCAGCTTAGTTGGGTACGGCAGGGGGCTGAACACCGGGGAGCTGTTTTTT
.	TRBJ2-2	TRBD2	TRBV9	CASSVTRGLADYTGELFF	TGTGCCAGCAGCGTAACAAGGGGACTAGCGGACTACACCGGGGAGCTGTTTTTT
.	TRBJ1-2	TRBD1	TRBV5-1	CASSEPGQGNYGYTF	TGCGCCAGCAGCGAACCGGGACAGGGGAACTATGGCTACACCTTC
.	TRBJ1-1	.	TRBV10-3	CAISESKGRRPQELNTEAFF	TGTGCCATCAGTGAGTCGAAGGGTCGTCGTCCCCAGGAACTGAACACTGAAGCTTTCTTT
.	TRBJ2-1	.	TRBV10-1	CASSEDQGGYNEQFF	TGCGCCAGCAGTGAGGATCAAGGGGGTTACAATGAGCAGTTCTTC
.	TRBJ1-6	.	TRBV11-2	CASSFETGSPLHF	TGTGCCAGCAGCTTTGAAACCGGTTCACCCCTCCACTTT
.	TRBJ1-2	.	TRBV19	CASRDIIYGYTF	TGTGCCAGTCGGGACATCATCTATGGCTACACCTTC
.	TRBJ1-1	TRBD1	TRBV9	CASSTSPGTGIGAFF	TGTGCCAGCAGCACCAGTCCCGGGACAGGGATCGGAGCTTTCTTT
.	TRBJ2-3	TRBD2	TRBV30	CAWSVGLAGLGADTQYF	TGTGCCTGGAGTGTAGGGCTAGCGGGACTCGGGGCAGATACGCAGTATTTT
.	TRBJ1-1	.	TRBV7-3	CASSSTFGSEAFF	TGTGCCAGCAGCTCAACTTTTGGCAGTGAAGCTTTCTTT
.	TRBJ1-1	.	TRBV9	CASSPSGGRNTEAFF	TGTGCCAGCAGCCCGAGCGGAGGCAGAAACACTGAAGCTTTCTTT
.	TRBJ1-2	.	TRBV25-1	CASSVDRNYGYTF	TGTGCCAGCAGTGTGGACAGAAACTATGGCTACACCTTC
.	TRBJ2-5	TRBD2	TRBV15	CATSRGGLGETQYF	TGTGCCACCAGCAGAGGGGGACTAGGAGAGACCCAGTACTTC
.	TRBJ2-7	.	TRBV13	CASSLVSYEQYF	TGTGCCAGCAGCTTAGTATCCTACGAGCAGTACTTC
.	TRBJ2-1	.	TRBV5-1	CASSSQWAAEQFF	TGCGCCAGCAGCTCCCAATGGGCGGCTGAGCAGTTCTTC
.	TRBJ1-2	.	TRBV4-1	CASSQGRVGAANYGYTF	TGCGCCAGCAGCCAAGGAAGGGTCGGGGCCGCTAACTATGGCTACACCTTC
.	TRBJ1-2	.	TRBV5-8	CASSTSPGRRANYGYTF	TGTGCCAGCAGCACTTCACCGGGACGGCGAGCTAACTATGGCTACACCTTC